These 17 T cell receptor beta chains share one sample of origin, sequenced in a study of spatial heterogeneity in lung cancer. Findings and caveats of the study: Expanded alpha and beta TCR counts within tumors tracked tumor mutation counts.

The time point: sample taken at primary tumor resection. A single record per CDR3 protein comes from TCRdb applying MiXCR to the 5' RACE reads. This table has about 20,000 distinct CDR3 sequences, around 15% appearing once. For these TCRs, the target antigens are not known. This sample comprised lung tumor tissue, obtained at surgery. Every receptor here comes from a female donor with early-stage non-small cell lung cancer.

This clonotype was picked up many times. The J gene is TRBJ2-1, the V gene TRBV27; 8 nucleotides align to TRBD2. Germline V gene data show CDR1 as MNHEY and CDR2 as SMNVEV (reference sequence). Trimming removed 5 bases from V and 8 bases from J; junction bases left unmatched: 14. This CDR3 has 16 residues. CDR3 in amino acids: CASSLPPRGGSHEQFF. As DNA, the CDR3 is TGTGCCAGCAGTCTCCCCCCCCGGGGGGGCTCGCATGAGCAGTTCTTC.

This rearrangement joins TRBV20-1 to TRBJ2-7; TRBD2 might be the D (5 bases). The V gene's germline CDR1 is DFQATT and CDR2 SNEGSKA (reference sequence). Trimming cost V 3 bases and J 3 bases, with 6 bases left between them. The CDR3 is made up of 11 amino acids. CDR3 DNA sequence: TGCAGTGCTAGTCGGGGCTACGAGCAGTACTTC. It translates to CSASRGYEQYF.

V and J are TRBV7-9 and TRBJ2-3; D is unresolved. This CDR3 is 12 amino acids long. From germline, CDR1 is SEHNR and CDR2 FQNEAQ (reference sequence). The ends were cut back, 5 bases at V and 6 bases at J, with 9 bases in the middle. CDR3: CASSPGRDTQYF. CDR3 DNA: TGTGCCAGCAGCCCCGGACGGGATACGCAGTATTTT.

This chain links TRBV20-1 with TRBJ2-2; 8 nucleotides match TRBD2. From germline, CDR1 is DFQATT and CDR2 SNEGSKA (reference sequence). The CDR3 runs 15 residues. Trimming at V came to 3 bases and at J to 5 bases, leaving 8 bases not matched to a gene. The CDR3 is CSARPSGSGTGELFF. CDR3 in DNA: TGCAGTGCTAGGCCAAGCGGGAGCGGGACCGGGGAGCTGTTTTTT.

The chain employs TRBV19 and TRBJ2-6, with D unresolved. The CDR3 has 15 residues. Trimming shortened V by 3 bases and J by 2 bases, and 8 bases separated the two germline ends. Germline lookup yields CDR1 LNHDA and CDR2 SQIVND (reference sequence). CDR3 DNA sequence: TGTGCCAGTAGTATTGGCGGTACTGGGGCCAACGTCCTGACTTTC. Its translation is CASSIGGTGANVLTF. Supplemented by reference TRBV19 and TRBJ2-6, the full variable domain reads DGGITQSPKYLFRKEGQNVTLSCEQNLNHDAMYWYRQDPGQGLRLIYYSQIVNDFQKGDIAEGYSVSREKKESFPLTVTSAQKNPTAFYLCASSIGGTGANVLTFGAGSRLTVL.

The genes are TRBV12-3 or TRBV12-4 and TRBJ2-3; 14 bases align to TRBD2. V was clipped by 6 bases and J by 6 bases; unmatched bases: 5. The CDR3 spans 15 residues. The CDR3 is CASRGLAGGGDTQYF. DNA of the CDR3: TGTGCCAGCAGAGGACTAGCGGGAGGTGGTGATACGCAGTATTTT.

The chain employs TRBV20-1 and TRBJ2-2, with TRBD2 matching 8 bases. V trimming: 5 bases; J trimming: 5 bases; junction bases outside the gene matches: 7. The germline gives CDR1 DFQATT, CDR2 SNEGSKA (reference sequence). The CDR3 is made up of 14 amino acids. CDR3 bases: TGCAGTGCTTCGGGAGGGCCGAGAACCGGGGAGCTGTTTTTT. As protein: CSASGGPRTGELFF.

This clonotype has at least ten counts. The V and J genes are TRBV20-1 and TRBJ2-3; D unresolved. Trimming stripped 4 bases from V and 10 bases from J, with 12 bases between. Germline CDR1 and CDR2: DFQATT and SNEGSKA (reference sequence). CDR3 size: 11 residues. In DNA, the CDR3 is TGCAGTGCTAATTCGGTGAAAGCGCAGTATTTT. Encoded protein: CSANSVKAQYF.

The chain combines TRBV4-2 with TRBJ2-7; the D gene is possibly TRBD2 (6 bases). Trimming removed 4 bases at V and 2 bases at J, with 12 bases between. Germline lookup yields CDR1 LGHNA and CDR2 YNFKEQ. The CDR3 runs 14 residues. CDR3 DNA sequence: TGTGCCAGCAGCCGGGACTCGGGAGCCTACGAGCAGTACTTC. Encoded protein: CASSRDSGAYEQYF.

Only a few counts were recorded for this clonotype. This chain connects TRBV20-1 to TRBJ2-1; 8 bases line up with TRBD2. Trimming removed 0 bases from V and 8 bases from J; junction bases left unmatched: 15. Per the germline V gene, CDR1 is DFQATT and CDR2 is SNEGSKA (reference sequence). The CDR3 runs to 17 residues. Written as DNA, the CDR3 is TGCAGTGCTAGAGATTGGTTAGCGGGGAGCCTTTTGGATGAGCAGTTCTTC. This sequence encodes CSARDWLAGSLLDEQFF.

This clonotype was recorded once. This chain links TRBV28 with TRBJ2-7; TRBD2 matches at 7 bases. The CDR3 is made up of 12 amino acids. Germline-derived CDR1 and CDR2 are MDHEN and SYDVKM. Trimming removed 2 bases from V and 6 bases from J; junction bases left unmatched: 1. CDR3 coding DNA: TGTGCCAGCAGTTTAGGGGGGGGCGAGCAGTACTTC. It yields the protein CASSLGGGEQYF.

The chain joins TRBV14 to TRBJ2-5, with TRBD2 identical over 7 bases. CDR3 length: 14 amino acids. The trim removed 3 bases at V and 5 bases at J, leaving 6 bases unmatched. From germline, CDR1 is SGHDN and CDR2 FVKESK. In DNA form, the CDR3 reads TGTGCCAGCAGCCAGGGGGGGAAGGTCGAGACCCAGTACTTC. Its protein product is CASSQGGKVETQYF.

In nucleotides, the CDR3 is TGTGCCACCAGTGATGGACAGTCGGATGAGCAGTTCTTC. This sequence encodes CATSDGQSDEQFF. The chain has TRBV24-1 and TRBJ2-1, with D perhaps matching TRBD1 (6 bases). In germline, CDR1 is KGHDR, CDR2 SFDVKD. V was trimmed by 3 bases and J by 8 bases, leaving 10 bases between them. The CDR3 runs 13 residues.

This clonotype was counted at least ten times. This chain joins TRBV10-3 and TRBJ2-5; D gene ambiguous. The CDR3 extends over 11 amino acids. Trimming took 4 bases from V and 3 from J, leaving 3 bases between them. Germline CDR1 ENHRY, CDR2 SYGVKD. The CDR3 protein is CAISAEETQYF. The CDR3, as DNA: TGTGCCATCAGTGCTGAAGAGACCCAGTACTTC.

This clonotype has at least ten counts. The chain is built from TRBV6-5 and TRBJ2-7; D gene uncertain. CDR3 length: 15 residues. V lost 0 bases and J lost 2, with 11 bases in between. CDR1 and CDR2 from the germline V gene are MNHEY and SVGAGI. The CDR3 DNA is TGTGCCAGCAGTTACTCCCCCACAAAGACCTACGAGCAGTACTTC. As protein: CASSYSPTKTYEQYF.

This clonotype occurred many times. The chain is built from TRBV28 and TRBJ2-1, with 11 bases matching TRBD2. The CDR3 length is 17 residues. Unmatched junction bases numbered 13, after V lost 10 bases and J lost 2 bases. The V gene's germline CDR1 is MDHEN and CDR2 SYDVKM. The CDR3 is CAIHRGGLAATYNEQFF. The CDR3 region has the DNA TGTGCCATCCATCGGGGGGGACTAGCGGCAACCTACAATGAGCAGTTCTTC.

The V and J genes are TRBV19 and TRBJ2-7, with D possibly being TRBD1 or TRBD2 (5 bases each). CDR3 length equals 13 residues. V gave up 7 bases and J gave up 4 bases, with 14 bases separating them. The germline V gene encodes CDR1 LNHDA and CDR2 SQIVND (reference sequence). Here the CDR3 DNA reads TGTGCCAGTACAGGGACGGATGGGTACGAGCAGTACTTC. Translated, it gives CASTGTDGYEQYF.